The sequence of this TCR beta chain was determined in a study of blood T cell repertoires in COVID-19. About the study: Sample material is recorded as cDNA or gDNA derived from T cells, B-cell-depleted T cells, or PBMCs.

CDR3 length: 14 amino acids. Germline V gene sequence: CDR1 SGHTA, CDR2 FQGNSA. The J segment lost 0 bases and the V segment lost 5 bases, leaving 3 bases of the junction unmatched. Some clones are missing from TCRdb's copy, which holds only in-frame ones; the method was immunoSEQ multiplex PCR. The table records some 370,000 clones, over 75% of them present only once. This receptor was taken from a woman in her 30s with COVID-19, enrolled during active disease. This chain links TRBV7-2 with TRBJ2-7; 8 positions match TRBD2. Material: peripheral blood. This CDR3 reads CASSLREGSYEQYF. In nucleotides, the CDR3 is TGTGCCAGCAGCCTTCGGGAGGGCTCCTACGAGCAGTACTTC. Drawing the rest from reference TRBV7-2 and TRBJ2-7, the complete variable domain is GAGVSQSPSNKVTEKGKDVELRCDPISGHTALYWYRQSLGQGLEFLIYFQGNSAPDKSGLPSDRFSAERTGGSVSTLTIQRTQQEDSAVYLCASSLREGSYEQYFGPGTRLTVT.